This T cell receptor (beta chain) was identified during a study of beta chain features in type 1 diabetes. Whole-study results and caveats: People with Type 1 diabetes carried modestly yet significantly shorter TCRB CDR3s in all four CD4+ subsets.

The entirety of the isolated RNA underwent reverse transcription, so expressed TCRB transcripts were sequenced. The repertoire was sequenced with immunoSEQ multiplex PCR; TCRdb's copy has only in-frame clones and lacks some. The table records about 150,000 clones, around 9.7% of them present only once. This clone was found a few times. As yet, its antigen is unknown. V shed 8 bases and J shed 10 bases, with 13 bases lying between them. Germline V lookup: CDR1 SNHLY, CDR2 FYNNEI. The length of the CDR3 is 11 residues. The sequenced material came from central memory CD4+ T cells from blood. The receptor was isolated from a woman aged 25 to 39 with type 1 diabetes. The rearrangement joins TRBV2 to TRBJ2-3; D is possibly TRBD1 (5 bases). CDR3 in amino acids: CASDDRDPQYF. The CDR3 bases are TGTGCCAGCGACGACAGAGACCCGCAGTATTTT.